These 25 T cell receptor beta chains came from one sample sequenced in a study of tumor and adjacent non-tumor tissue in lung cancer. Three rounds of nested PCR, following a modified ARM-PCR protocol, produced the TCRbeta library. In TCRdb, the multiplex PCR reads were re-called with MiXCR into one record per CDR3 protein. Of about 67,000 distinct CDR3 sequences in the sample, around 80% are singletons; the top ten hold around 45%. This sample's RNA came from whole unsorted tissue. The normal lung tissue was taken more than 3 cm from the tumor edge. Material: distant non-tumor lung tissue. Receptors originate from a man between 60 and 70 years old with non-small cell lung cancer.

Comments on this clonotype: A read error is possible here, since a much larger clone lies one base away. The chain employs TRBV7-9 and TRBJ1-5; a possible D gene is TRBD1 (5 bases). Germline V gene data show CDR1 as SEHNR and CDR2 as FQNEAQ (reference sequence). This CDR3 has 14 residues. V dropped 7 bases and J dropped 2 bases, with 12 bases sitting between them. The CDR3 DNA follows: TGTGCCAGCACCCGGGGACCGGGCAATCAGCCCCAGCATTTT. Translated: CASTRGPGNQPQHF.

This clonotype was picked up one time. An end of the junction differs from the germline gene, which may be a read error. The V and J genes are TRBV29-1 and TRBJ1-4; 12 bases match TRBD1. CDR1 and CDR2 from the germline V gene are SQVTM and ANQGSEA. The CDR3 covers 14 residues. The CDR3, as DNA: TGCAGCGTGGGGACAGGGGGCATTAATGAAAAGCTGTTCTTT. Residues: CSVGTGGINEKLFF.

This clonotype showed up just a few times. One end of the junction fails to match germline, which may point to a read error. The V and J genes are TRBV6-5 and TRBJ2-3; no clear D. CDR1 is MNHEY and CDR2 is SVGAGI in the germline V gene. The CDR3 covers 11 residues. DNA for the CDR3: TGTGCCAGCAGTCGGGCAGATACGCAATATTTT. Translation gives CASSRADTQYF.

Worth noting for this clonotype: At one end the junction does not follow the germline gene, possibly because of a read error. V is TRBV5-4 and J is TRBJ2-6; D is possibly TRBD2 (5 bases). Per the germline V gene, CDR1 is SGHNT and CDR2 is YYREEE (reference sequence). The CDR3 extends over 15 amino acids. CDR3 bases: TGTGCCAGCAGCTTGGTGAGGGCTAGGGCCATCGTCCTGATTTTC. It specifies CASSLVRARAIVLIF.

A note on this clonotype: The final CDR3 position lacks the conserved phenylalanine or tryptophan, pointing to a likely read error. V gene TRBV10-2 combines with J gene TRBJ1-5; TRBD1 is a possible D gene (5 bases). This CDR3 comprises 16 residues. The germline gives CDR1 WSHSY, CDR2 SAAADI. This CDR3 reads CVSSDEGGEPIQPQHY. CDR3 in DNA: TGCGTCAGCAGTGATGAGGGAGGGGAACCAATTCAGCCCCAGCATTAT.

The V and J genes are TRBV6-5 and TRBJ1-2, with D tentatively TRBD1 (5 bases). Germline-derived CDR1 and CDR2 are MNHEY and SVGAGI. V lost 10 bases to trimming and J lost 7 bases, with 16 bases between them. CDR3 length: 12 residues. The CDR3 DNA reads TGTGCCATCATTTCCGGGGCGCGTGGCTACACCTTC. Protein: CAIISGARGYTF.

On this clonotype itself: One end of the junction fails to match germline, which may point to a read error. The rearrangement links TRBV10-3 to TRBJ2-6; 16 positions agree with TRBD2. This CDR3 has 20 amino acids. CDR1 is ENHRY, CDR2 SYGVKD, per germline. The CDR3 loop reads CAISEHGTSGRDSWANVLTF. The CDR3 region has the DNA TGTGCCATCAGTGAACATGGGACTAGCGGGAGGGACTCTTGGGCCAATGTCCTGACCTTC.

About this clonotype itself: A single base separates this from a much larger clone, so it may be a read error. Written as DNA, the CDR3 is TGTGCCAGCAGCGAGACTGGCAATGAGCAGTTCTTC. It specifies CASSETGNEQFF. J is TRBJ2-1 and V is TRBV11-3; D ambiguous. Deletions cut 5 bases from V and 6 bases from J, with 8 bases between. This CDR3 is 12 amino acids long. Germline V gene lookup returns CDR1 SGHNT and CDR2 YENEEA.

A single count supports this clonotype. Possible read error: a much larger clone is one base away. Without the conserved terminal phenylalanine or tryptophan, this CDR3 likely stems from a read error. J is TRBJ2-4 and V is TRBV6-1; TRBD2 is a possible D gene (7 bases). The germline V gene encodes CDR1 MNHNS and CDR2 SASEGT. The CDR3 spans 13 residues. The CDR3: CDTRGAVENIQYL. The CDR3 DNA follows: TGTGACACACGGGGGGCTGTAGAAAACATTCAGTACCTC.

In the case of this clonotype: This may arise from a read error, as a much more abundant clone is one base away. This rearrangement joins TRBV28 to TRBJ2-3; D gene unclear. This CDR3 contains 13 residues. In germline, CDR1 is MDHEN, CDR2 SYDVKM. The CDR3 spells CASTSPVTDMQYF. The DNA for the CDR3 is TGTGCCAGCACCTCTCCCGTCACAGATATGCAGTATTTT.

Turning to this clonotype: Lacking the conserved final phenylalanine or tryptophan, this CDR3 likely reflects a read error. V is TRBV5-6 and J is TRBJ2-7, with D maybe TRBD2 (6 bases). Germline CDR1 reads SGHDT; CDR2 reads YYEEEE. This CDR3 spans 12 amino acids. CDR3 region: CTSTGGIYEQYL. The CDR3 nucleotides are TGTACCAGCACTGGCGGGATCTACGAGCAGTACCTC.

About this clonotype: The conserved closing phenylalanine or tryptophan is absent in this CDR3, likely reflecting a read error. The CDR3 sequence is CVSSQSAEGETQYS. The CDR3 DNA reads as TGTGTCAGCAGCCAATCGGCGGAGGGGGAGACCCAGTACTCC. V gene TRBV6-5 combines with J gene TRBJ2-5, with D possibly being TRBD2 (6 bases). From germline, CDR1 is MNHEY and CDR2 SVGAGI. This CDR3 is built from 14 residues.

A note on this clonotype: One end of the junction varies from germline; a read error may be responsible. The chain carries TRBV11-1 and TRBJ2-2; TRBD2 is a possible D gene (5 bases). CDR3 length equals 14 residues. Germline V gene lookup returns CDR1 SGHAT and CDR2 FQDESV (reference sequence). CDR3 residues: CAISYTSGIGKLFF. As DNA, the CDR3 is TGTGCCATTAGCTATACTAGTGGCATCGGGAAGCTGTTTTTT.

With regard to this clonotype: The junction departs from germline at one end; a sequencing error may be responsible. The V gene is TRBV24-1, the J gene TRBJ2-3, with D perhaps assigned TRBD1 or TRBD2 (5 bases each). Germline V gene data show CDR1 as KGHDR and CDR2 as SFDVKD. The CDR3 runs 16 residues. The CDR3 here is CATSEYPGLVTDTQYF. The CDR3 bases are TGTGCCACCAGTGAATATCCGGGGCTGGTGACAGATACGCAGTATTTC.

This clonotype was recorded only once. Because it lacks the conserved phenylalanine or tryptophan at the end, this CDR3 is likely a read error. The chain links TRBV6-5 to TRBJ2-1; TRBD1 matches at 8 bases. Germline lookup yields CDR1 MNHEY and CDR2 SVGAGI. CDR3 length: 15 amino acids. CDR3 coding DNA: TGTCCCAACAGCTTCAGACAGGGGTCCTACAATGAGCAGTTCTTA. Translation: CPNSFRQGSYNEQFL.

As for this clonotype: The CDR3 end shows no conserved phenylalanine or tryptophan, and so a read error is likely. The rearrangement uses TRBV11-3 and TRBJ2-1, with 13 positions matching TRBD2. Germline lookup yields CDR1 SGHNT and CDR2 YENEEA. The CDR3 has 16 amino acids. The CDR3 DNA follows: TGTACCAGCAACTCCCAGGGACTAGCGGGGAAGAATGAGCAGTTCATC. This encodes CTSNSQGLAGKNEQFI.

Concerning this clonotype itself: The junction departs from the called germline gene at one end, perhaps through a read error. The CDR3 here is CASNLAPGVEAIF. CDR3 nucleotide sequence: TGTGCCAGCAACTTAGCGCCGGGGGTTGAAGCTATCTTT. The chain has TRBV11-1 and TRBJ1-1, with a possible D match to TRBD1 (5 bases). The length of the CDR3 is 13 residues. Germline-derived CDR1 and CDR2 are SGHAT and FQDESV (reference sequence). The variable domain in full, with the rest retrieved from reference TRBV11-1 and TRBJ1-1, is EAEVAQSPRYKITEKSQAVAFWCDPISGHATLYWYRQILGQGPELLVQFQDESVVDDSQLPKDRFSAERLKGVDSTLKIQPAELGDSAMYLCASNLAPGVEAIFGQGTRLTVV.

This clonotype appeared many times. This chain connects TRBV20-1 to TRBJ1-2; D is possibly TRBD1 (5 bases). Trimming removed 0 bases from V and 8 bases from J, with 10 bases in between. In germline, CDR1 is DFQATT, CDR2 SNEGSKA (reference sequence). The CDR3 is 12 residues long. DNA of the CDR3: TGCAGTGCTAGAGACAGGGCAAAAGGCTACACCTTC. This sequence encodes CSARDRAKGYTF.

The rearrangement joins TRBV11-1 to TRBJ2-5; D is ambiguous. The CDR3 has 14 residues. The germline V gene has CDR1 SGHAT and CDR2 FQDESV (reference sequence). The CDR3 region is CTIGKDTYQETQYF. Written as DNA, the CDR3 is TGTACCATCGGCAAAGACACGTACCAAGAGACCCAGTACTTC.

Remarks on this clonotype: This sequence may be a read error, since a much larger clone differs from it by one base. V usage is TRBV7-3 and J usage is TRBJ2-2; no firm D call. The CDR3 extends over 15 amino acids. CDR1 is SGHTA and CDR2 is FQGTGA in the germline V gene. The CDR3 DNA is TGTGCCAGCAGTACCGAGACTCGGAACATCGGGGAGCTGTTTTTT. Its translation is CASSTETRNIGELFF.

V gene TRBV6-1 combines with J gene TRBJ1-5; D remains ambiguous. The DNA matches TRBJ2-3 better at its end, which makes the J call doubtful. Germline V gives CDR1 MNHNS, CDR2 SASEGT. CDR3 length equals 17 residues. CDR3 DNA sequence: TGTGCCAGCAGTGAAGCGCCTTTTGGTGGCAGCAACCAGCCCCAGTATTTT. Encoded protein: CASSEAPFGGSNQPQYF.

Only one count was recorded for this clonotype. One end of the junction is discordant with germline, which a read error may explain. The V and J genes are TRBV6-2 or TRBV6-3 and TRBJ2-3; a possible D gene is TRBD2 (5 bases). The V gene's germline CDR1 is MNHEY and CDR2 SVGEGT. The CDR3 length is 16 residues. CDR3: CASSSLRVGATDTQYF. DNA of the CDR3: TGTGCCAGTAGTTCCCTTCGGGTGGGAGCTACAGATACGCAGTATTTT.

As regards this clonotype: The junction does not match germline at one end; this may be a read error. The CDR3 DNA sequence: TGTGCTAGCAGCCATAGCCCGGGGGATGGCTACACCTTC. The encoded protein is CASSHSPGDGYTF. The J gene is TRBJ1-2, the V gene TRBV4-2; possible D gene TRBD1, 5 bases. Germline lookup yields CDR1 LGHNA and CDR2 YNFKEQ. The CDR3 totals 13 residues.

Notes on this clonotype: Just one base apart from a much larger clone, this may be a read error. The chain carries TRBV7-3 and TRBJ2-1; the D call may be TRBD1 or TRBD2 (6 bases each). The CDR3 loop spans 18 amino acids. Germline-derived CDR1 and CDR2 are SGHTA and FQGTGA. DNA for the CDR3: TGTGCCAGCAGCTTAATAGGGGGACTCCCCAAGGACTACAATCAGCAGTTCTTC. Protein sequence: CASSLIGGLPKDYNQQFF.

Remarks on this clonotype: The junction differs from germline at one of its ends, possibly a read error. The chain joins TRBV11-1 to TRBJ2-1; TRBD2 might be the D (5 bases). This CDR3 contains 12 residues. Germline-derived CDR1 and CDR2 are SGHAT and FQDESV (reference sequence). The DNA of the CDR3 is TGTGCCAGCTGCTTAGACTACAATGAGCACTGCTTC. Its protein is CASCLDYNEHCF.